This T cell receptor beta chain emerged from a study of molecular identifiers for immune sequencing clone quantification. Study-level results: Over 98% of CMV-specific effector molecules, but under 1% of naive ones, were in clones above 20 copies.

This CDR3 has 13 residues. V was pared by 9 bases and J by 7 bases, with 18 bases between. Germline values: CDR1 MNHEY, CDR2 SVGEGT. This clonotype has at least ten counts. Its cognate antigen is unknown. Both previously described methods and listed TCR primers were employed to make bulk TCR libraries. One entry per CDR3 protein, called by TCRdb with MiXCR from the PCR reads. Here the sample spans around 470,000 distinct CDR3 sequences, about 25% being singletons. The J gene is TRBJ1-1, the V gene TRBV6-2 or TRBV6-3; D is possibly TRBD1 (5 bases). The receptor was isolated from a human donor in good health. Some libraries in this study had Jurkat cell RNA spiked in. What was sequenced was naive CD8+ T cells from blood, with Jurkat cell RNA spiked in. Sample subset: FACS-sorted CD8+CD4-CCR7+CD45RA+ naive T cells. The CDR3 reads CASPWDEKDEAFF. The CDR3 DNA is TGTGCCAGTCCCTGGGACGAGAAAGATGAAGCTTTCTTT.